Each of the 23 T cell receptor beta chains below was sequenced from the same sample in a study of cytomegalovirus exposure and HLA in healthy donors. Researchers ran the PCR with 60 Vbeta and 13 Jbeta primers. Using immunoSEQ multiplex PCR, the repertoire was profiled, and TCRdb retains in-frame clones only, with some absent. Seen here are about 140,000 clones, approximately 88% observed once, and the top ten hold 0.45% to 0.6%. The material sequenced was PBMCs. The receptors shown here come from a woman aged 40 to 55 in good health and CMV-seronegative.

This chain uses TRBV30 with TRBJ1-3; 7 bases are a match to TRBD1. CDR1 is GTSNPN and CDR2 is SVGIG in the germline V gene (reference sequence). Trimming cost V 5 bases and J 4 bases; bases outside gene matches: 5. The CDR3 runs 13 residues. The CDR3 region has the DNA TGTGCCTGGGAGGGGGCGCAGGGAAACACCATATATTTT. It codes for CAWEGAQGNTIYF.

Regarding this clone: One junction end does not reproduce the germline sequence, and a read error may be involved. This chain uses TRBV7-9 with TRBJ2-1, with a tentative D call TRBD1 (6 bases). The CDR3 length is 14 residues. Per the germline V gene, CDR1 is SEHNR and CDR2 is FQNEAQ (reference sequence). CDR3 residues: CSSSRMDSYNEQFF. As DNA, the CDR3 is TGTTCCAGCAGCAGGATGGACAGTTACAATGAGCAGTTCTTC.

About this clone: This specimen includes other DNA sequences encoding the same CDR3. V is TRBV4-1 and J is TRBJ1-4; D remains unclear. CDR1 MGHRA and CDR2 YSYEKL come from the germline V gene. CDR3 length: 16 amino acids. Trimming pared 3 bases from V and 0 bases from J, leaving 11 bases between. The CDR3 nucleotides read TGCGCCAGCAGCCAGGTCGGGTCCGCAACTAATGAAAAACTGTTTTTT. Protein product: CASSQVGSATNEKLFF.

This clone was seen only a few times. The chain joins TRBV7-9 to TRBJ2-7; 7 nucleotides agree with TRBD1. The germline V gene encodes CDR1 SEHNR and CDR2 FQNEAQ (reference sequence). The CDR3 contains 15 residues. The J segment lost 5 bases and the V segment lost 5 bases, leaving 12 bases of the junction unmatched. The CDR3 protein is CASSKDRVGSDEQYF. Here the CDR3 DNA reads TGTGCCAGCAGCAAAGACAGGGTTGGTTCGGACGAGCAGTACTTC.

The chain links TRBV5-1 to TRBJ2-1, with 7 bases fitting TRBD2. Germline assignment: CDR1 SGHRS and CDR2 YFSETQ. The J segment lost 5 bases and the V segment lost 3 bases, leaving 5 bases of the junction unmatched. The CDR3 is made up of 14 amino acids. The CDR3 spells CASSSPSGDNEQFF. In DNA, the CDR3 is TGCGCCAGCAGCTCCCCTAGCGGCGACAATGAGCAGTTCTTC.

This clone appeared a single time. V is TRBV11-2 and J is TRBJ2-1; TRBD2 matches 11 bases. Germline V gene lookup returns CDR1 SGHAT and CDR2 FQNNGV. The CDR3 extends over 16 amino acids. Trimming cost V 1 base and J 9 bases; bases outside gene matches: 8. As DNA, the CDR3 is TGTGCCAGCAGCTTAGGTGGCCTAGCGGGAGGAGGTGAGCAGTTCTTC. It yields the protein CASSLGGLAGGGEQFF.

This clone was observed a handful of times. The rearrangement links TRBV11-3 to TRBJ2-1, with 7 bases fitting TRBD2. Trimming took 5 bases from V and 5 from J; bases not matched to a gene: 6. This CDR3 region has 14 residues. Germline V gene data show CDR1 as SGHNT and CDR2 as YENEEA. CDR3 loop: CASSRLADNNEQFF. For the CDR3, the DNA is TGTGCCAGCAGCCGGCTAGCGGATAACAATGAGCAGTTCTTC.

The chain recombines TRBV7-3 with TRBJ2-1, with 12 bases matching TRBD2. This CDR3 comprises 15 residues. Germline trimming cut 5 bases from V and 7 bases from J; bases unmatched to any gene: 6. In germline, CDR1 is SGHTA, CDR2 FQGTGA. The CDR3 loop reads CASSLGLAGYNEQFF. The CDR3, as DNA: TGTGCCAGCAGCCTGGGACTAGCGGGCTATAATGAGCAGTTCTTC.

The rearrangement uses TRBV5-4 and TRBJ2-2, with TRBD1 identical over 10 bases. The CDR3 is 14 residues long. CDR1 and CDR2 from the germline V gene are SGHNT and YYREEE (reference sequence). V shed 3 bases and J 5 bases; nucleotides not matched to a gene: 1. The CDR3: CASSSGQGTGELFF. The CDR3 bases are TGTGCCAGCAGCTCGGGACAGGGGACCGGGGAGCTGTTTTTT.

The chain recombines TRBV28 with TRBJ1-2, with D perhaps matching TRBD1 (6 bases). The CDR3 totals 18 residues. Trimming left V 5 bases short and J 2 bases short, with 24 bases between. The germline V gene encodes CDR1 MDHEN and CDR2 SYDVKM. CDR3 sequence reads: CASSTQTSGHLYNYGYTF. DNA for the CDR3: TGTGCCAGCAGTACCCAAACCTCGGGACACTTGTACAACTATGGCTACACCTTC.

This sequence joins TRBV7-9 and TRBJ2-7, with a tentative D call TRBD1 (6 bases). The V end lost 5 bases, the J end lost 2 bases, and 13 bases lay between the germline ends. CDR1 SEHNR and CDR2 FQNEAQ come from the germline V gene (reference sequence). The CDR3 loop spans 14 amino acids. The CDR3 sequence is CASSLLGGPYEQYF. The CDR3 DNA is TGTGCCAGCAGCCTCCTTGGGGGCCCCTACGAGCAGTACTTC.

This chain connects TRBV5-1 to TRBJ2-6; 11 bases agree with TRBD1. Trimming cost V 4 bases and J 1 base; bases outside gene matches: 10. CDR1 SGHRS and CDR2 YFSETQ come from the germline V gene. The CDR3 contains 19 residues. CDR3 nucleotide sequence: TGCGCCAGCAGCCGGGACAGGGGGACGGTCGGATCTGGGGCCAACGTCCTGACTTTC. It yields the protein CASSRDRGTVGSGANVLTF.

CDR3 sequence (DNA): TGTGCCATCAGGGGGGAGACGGACAGGGCTCACCCTCTACCCTTCAATGGCTACACCTTC. Translation: CAIRGETDRAHPLPFNGYTF. The gene calls are TRBV10-3 and TRBJ1-2; 8 bases match TRBD1. Germline V gives CDR1 ENHRY, CDR2 SYGVKD. J was trimmed by 6 bases and V by 6 bases; bases with no gene match: 27. This CDR3 contains 20 residues.

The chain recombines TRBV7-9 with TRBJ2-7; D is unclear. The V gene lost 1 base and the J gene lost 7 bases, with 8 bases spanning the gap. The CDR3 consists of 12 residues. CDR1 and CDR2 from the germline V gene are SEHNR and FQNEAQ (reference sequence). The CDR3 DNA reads TGTGCCAGCAGCTTAGACCCCAGGGAGCAGTACTTC. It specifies CASSLDPREQYF.

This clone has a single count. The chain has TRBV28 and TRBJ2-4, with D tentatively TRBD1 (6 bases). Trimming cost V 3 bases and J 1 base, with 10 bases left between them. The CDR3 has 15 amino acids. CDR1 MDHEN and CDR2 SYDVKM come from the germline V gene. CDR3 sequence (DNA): TGTGCCAGCAGTTTCAGGGGTTTTGCCAAAAACATTCAGTACTTC. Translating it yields CASSFRGFAKNIQYF.

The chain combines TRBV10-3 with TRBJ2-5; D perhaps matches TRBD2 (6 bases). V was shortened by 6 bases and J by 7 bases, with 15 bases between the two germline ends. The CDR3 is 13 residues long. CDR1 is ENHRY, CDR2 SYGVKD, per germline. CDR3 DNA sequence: TGTGCCATCAGACTAGCCGCGGAAGGGACCCAGTACTTC. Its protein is CAIRLAAEGTQYF.

This CDR3 is CASSPQGTYGYTF. CDR3 DNA: TGTGCCAGCAGTCCGCAGGGCACCTATGGCTACACCTTC. The genes are TRBV27 and TRBJ1-2; D perhaps matches TRBD1 (5 bases). Germline CDR1 reads MNHEY; CDR2 reads SMNVEV (reference sequence). V lost 5 bases, J lost 4 bases, and 11 bases lay in between. This CDR3 is built from 13 residues.

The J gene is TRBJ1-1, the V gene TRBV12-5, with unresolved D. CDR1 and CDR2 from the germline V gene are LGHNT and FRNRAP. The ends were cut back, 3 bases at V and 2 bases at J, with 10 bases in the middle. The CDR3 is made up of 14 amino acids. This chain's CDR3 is CASGFGVVNTEAFF. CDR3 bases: TGTGCTAGTGGTTTCGGGGTGGTAAACACTGAAGCTTTCTTT.

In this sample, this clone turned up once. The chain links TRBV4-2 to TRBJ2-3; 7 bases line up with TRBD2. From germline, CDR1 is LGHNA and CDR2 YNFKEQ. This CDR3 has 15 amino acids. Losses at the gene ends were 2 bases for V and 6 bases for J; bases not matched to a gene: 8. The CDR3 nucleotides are TGTGCCAGCAGCCAATCCGGACTAGTTGCCGATACGCAGTATTTT. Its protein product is CASSQSGLVADTQYF.

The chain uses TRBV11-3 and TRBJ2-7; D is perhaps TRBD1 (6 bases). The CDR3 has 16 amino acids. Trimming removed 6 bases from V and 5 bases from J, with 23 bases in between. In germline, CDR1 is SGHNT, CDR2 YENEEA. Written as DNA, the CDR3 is TGTGCCAGCAGTCCTTGGACAGCGGTGCGATCCGACGAGCAGTACTTC. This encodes CASSPWTAVRSDEQYF.

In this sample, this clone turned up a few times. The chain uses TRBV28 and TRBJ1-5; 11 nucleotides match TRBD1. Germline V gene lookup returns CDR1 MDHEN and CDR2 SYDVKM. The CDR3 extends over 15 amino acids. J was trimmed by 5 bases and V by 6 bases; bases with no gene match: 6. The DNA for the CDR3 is TGTGCCAGCAGGCGCGGACAGGGGGCATATCAGCCCCAGCATTTT. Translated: CASRRGQGAYQPQHF.

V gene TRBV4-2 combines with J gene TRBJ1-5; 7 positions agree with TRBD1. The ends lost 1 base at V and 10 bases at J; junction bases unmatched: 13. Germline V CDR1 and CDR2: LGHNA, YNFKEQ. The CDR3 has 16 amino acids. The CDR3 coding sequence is TGTGCCAGCAGCCAAGGGACCACAGGGGCGAAGAAACCCCAGCATTTT. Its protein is CASSQGTTGAKKPQHF.

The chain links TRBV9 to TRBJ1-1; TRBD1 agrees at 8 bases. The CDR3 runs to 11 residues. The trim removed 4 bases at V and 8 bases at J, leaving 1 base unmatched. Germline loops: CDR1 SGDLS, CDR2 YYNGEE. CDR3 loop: CASSRTGEAFF. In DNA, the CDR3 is TGTGCCAGCAGCCGGACAGGGGAAGCTTTCTTT.